One and the same sample provided the 23 T cell receptor beta chains below, sequenced in a study of blood T cell repertoires in COVID-19. TCRdb keeps only in-frame clones here, not all; method: immunoSEQ multiplex PCR. Of about 220,000 clones detected, around four fifths appear once; the ten largest clones hold 4.5% to 5.5%. Material: peripheral blood. All receptors derive from a woman between 55 and 75 years old who had recovered from COVID-19.

The genes are TRBV18 and TRBJ1-5, with a weak D call TRBD1 (5 bases). CDR3 length: 15 residues. Germline V CDR1 and CDR2: KGHSH, LQKENI. Trimming took 2 bases from V and 3 from J, leaving 11 bases between them. CDR3 protein: CASSPLPGPNQPQHF. In DNA, the CDR3 is TGTGCCAGCTCACCATTACCAGGGCCCAATCAGCCCCAGCATTTT. The full variable domain, with the rest looked up from reference TRBV18 and TRBJ1-5, is NAGVMQNPRHLVRRRGQEARLRCSPMKGHSHVYWYRQLPEEGLKFMVYLQKENIIDESGMPKERFSAEFPKEGPSILRIQQVVRGDSAAYFCASSPLPGPNQPQHFGDGTRLSIL.

This sequence joins TRBV28 and TRBJ1-6; 10 bases map to TRBD1. CDR3 length: 15 amino acids. CDR1 MDHEN and CDR2 SYDVKM come from the germline V gene. J lost 9 bases, V lost 8 bases, and 10 bases had no gene match. The CDR3 DNA follows: TGTGCCAGCCAAAGACCGGGACAGGGGTCTTCACCCCTCCACTTT. Translated: CASQRPGQGSSPLHF.

This clone was picked up one time. CDR3 in amino acids: CAISATGTSGGLTSTDTQYF. CDR3 nucleotide sequence: TGTGCCATCAGTGCGACCGGGACTAGCGGGGGATTAACTAGCACAGATACGCAGTATTTT. V is TRBV10-3 and J is TRBJ2-3; 14 bases map to TRBD2. The V and J ends lost 4 bases and 0 bases, in that order; junction bases with no gene match: 12. Germline lookup yields CDR1 ENHRY and CDR2 SYGVKD. The CDR3 totals 20 residues.

This chain joins TRBV5-3 and TRBJ2-3, with D possibly TRBD1 on 5 matching bases. TRBV5-3 is an open reading frame, and its role is uncertain. V lost 1 base and J lost 0, with 18 bases in between. The CDR3 is made up of 18 amino acids. The CDR3 bases are TGTGCCAGAAGCTTGAGGGGTCATCAAACCACTAGCACAGATACGCAGTATTTT. This encodes CARSLRGHQTTSTDTQYF.

This clone was counted a few times. V usage is TRBV5-1 and J usage is TRBJ2-3; 7 bases align to TRBD2. The CDR3 sequence is 18 residues long. From germline, CDR1 is SGHRS and CDR2 YFSETQ. Unmatched junction bases numbered 11, after V lost 1 base and J lost 0 bases. DNA for the CDR3: TGCGCCAGCAGCTTGTCCGCGTCTAGCGGAGCTAGCACAGATACGCAGTATTTT. It encodes CASSLSASSGASTDTQYF.

The chain carries TRBV5-1 and TRBJ2-7; D remains unclear. There are 16 residues in the CDR3. Germline values: CDR1 SGHRS, CDR2 YFSETQ. V was shortened by 1 base and J by 4 bases, with 18 bases between the two germline ends. CDR3 sequence: CASSLSGGLSTYEQYF. CDR3 nucleotides: TGCGCCAGCAGCTTGAGTGGCGGCCTATCTACGTACGAGCAGTACTTC. Full variable domain (missing parts from reference TRBV5-1 and TRBJ2-7): KAGVTQTPRYLIKTRGQQVTLSCSPISGHRSVSWYQQTPGQGLQFLFEYFSETQRNKGNFPGRFSGRQFSNSRSEMNVSTLELGDSALYLCASSLSGGLSTYEQYFGPGTRLTVT.

The chain links TRBV5-6 to TRBJ2-3; D gene ambiguous. This CDR3 has 12 residues. The germline V gene has CDR1 SGHDT and CDR2 YYEEEE. The germline V and J ends were trimmed by 4 bases and 6 bases, with 9 bases remaining between them. CDR3 in DNA: TGTGCCAGCAGCGAGTCCTCGGATACGCAGTATTTT. Residues: CASSESSDTQYF.

The rearrangement uses TRBV19 and TRBJ1-6, with TRBD1 matching 7 bases. V trimming: 4 bases; J trimming: 7 bases; junction bases outside the gene matches: 7. CDR1 is LNHDA and CDR2 is SQIVND in the germline V gene (reference sequence). The CDR3 runs to 15 residues. CDR3 coding DNA: TGTGCCAGTAGTACTGGGACAGCCTTGAATTCACCCCTCCACTTT. This codes for CASSTGTALNSPLHF.

This chain uses TRBV29-1 with TRBJ2-5; D gene uncertain. The V gene's germline CDR1 is SQVTM and CDR2 ANQGSEA. The CDR3 sequence is 11 residues long. Trimming shortened V by 1 base and J by 5 bases, and 5 bases separated the two germline ends. The CDR3 region is CSVEVSETQYF. CDR3 coding DNA: TGCAGCGTTGAAGTTTCGGAGACCCAGTACTTC.

The chain uses TRBV5-4 and TRBJ1-6, with TRBD1 identical over 7 bases. The V gene end was trimmed by 3 bases and the J gene end by 6 bases; junction bases not matched to a gene: 3. This CDR3 spans 14 amino acids. Germline CDR1 SGHNT, CDR2 YYREEE (reference sequence). The CDR3 loop is CASSSGQINSPLHF. The CDR3 DNA reads as TGTGCCAGCAGCTCGGGACAGATTAATTCACCCCTCCACTTT. Full variable domain (outside the CDR3, taken from reference TRBV5-4 and TRBJ1-6): ETGVTQSPTHLIKTRGQQVTLRCSSQSGHNTVSWYQQALGQGPQFIFQYYREEENGRGNFPPRFSGLQFPNYSSELNVNALELDDSALYLCASSSGQINSPLHFGNGTRLTVT.

The gene calls are TRBV5-1 and TRBJ2-4; no clear D. The germline V gene encodes CDR1 SGHRS and CDR2 YFSETQ. V was trimmed by 4 bases and J by 0 bases, leaving 14 bases between them. The CDR3 consists of 16 residues. As DNA, the CDR3 is TGCGCCAGCAGCCCGGCCGGGTGGTTAGCCAAAAACATTCAGTACTTC. This gives the protein CASSPAGWLAKNIQYF.

This clone has only one observation. The V and J genes are TRBV19 and TRBJ1-1; D not certain. The CDR3 has 16 residues. Germline loops: CDR1 LNHDA, CDR2 SQIVND (reference sequence). Trimming cost V 3 bases and J 3 bases, with 17 bases left between them. As DNA, the CDR3 is TGTGCCAGTAGTATTTACGGGGTTTATCGGGACACTGAAGCTTTCTTT. Residues: CASSIYGVYRDTEAFF.

This clone has a handful of counts. The chain employs TRBV2 and TRBJ2-2; a possible D gene is TRBD2 (6 bases). The germline CDR1 and CDR2 sequences are SNHLY and FYNNEI. V lost 7 bases and J 7 bases, leaving 16 bases between the germline ends. The CDR3 runs to 14 residues. DNA of the CDR3: TGTGCCAGCACCTCGGGACTCGGGGACGGGGAGCTGTTTTTT. Encoded protein: CASTSGLGDGELFF.

This clone was counted only a few times. The gene calls are TRBV7-3 and TRBJ2-5, with 8 nucleotides matching TRBD1. Germline V gene sequence: CDR1 SGHTA, CDR2 FQGTGA. This CDR3 spans 13 amino acids. With 5 bases clipped from V and 4 bases from J, the junction kept 3 bases outside the gene matches. In DNA form, the CDR3 reads TGTGCCAGCAGCCGGACAGGGACAGAGACCCAGTACTTC. Its protein product is CASSRTGTETQYF.

This rearrangement joins TRBV2 to TRBJ1-6, with a weak D call TRBD1 (6 bases). Trimming left V 6 bases short and J 1 base short, with 22 bases between. The germline V gene has CDR1 SNHLY and CDR2 FYNNEI. This CDR3 comprises 19 residues. CDR3 region: CASSYRVVRNPSYNSPLHF. The CDR3 nucleotides are TGTGCCAGCAGCTACAGGGTGGTAAGGAATCCATCCTATAATTCACCCCTCCACTTT.

V usage is TRBV3-1 (or the pseudogene TRBV3-2) and J usage is TRBJ1-1; D ambiguous. V lost 2 bases to trimming and J lost 8 bases, with 9 bases between them. Germline V gives CDR1 LGHDT, CDR2 YNNKEL (reference sequence). CDR3 length equals 12 residues. The CDR3 region has the DNA TGTGCCAGCAGCCAAAACCCCCAGGAAGCTTTCTTT. Translation gives CASSQNPQEAFF.

The chain recombines TRBV25-1 with TRBJ2-7; 8 bases fit TRBD1. The trim removed 3 bases at V and 4 bases at J, leaving 8 bases unmatched. This CDR3 spans 15 amino acids. Germline assignment: CDR1 MGHDK and CDR2 SYGVNS. CDR3 loop: CASSDLPGGDYEQYF. For the CDR3, the DNA is TGTGCCAGCAGTGACCTTCCAGGGGGCGATTACGAGCAGTACTTC.

This chain links TRBV5-1 with TRBJ2-3; 13 bases line up with TRBD2. The CDR3 is made up of 17 amino acids. Germline CDR1 SGHRS, CDR2 YFSETQ. The trim removed 2 bases at V and 2 bases at J, leaving 5 bases unmatched. The DNA of the CDR3 is TGCGCCAGCAGCTTAAGACTAGCGGGGGGAATCACAGATACGCAGTATTTT. Its translation: CASSLRLAGGITDTQYF.

This rearrangement joins TRBV10-3 to TRBJ2-7; TRBD1 matches at 8 bases. This CDR3 is 12 amino acids long. In germline, CDR1 is ENHRY, CDR2 SYGVKD. V lost 10 bases and J lost 1; bases outside the gene matches: 3. CDR3 sequence (DNA): TGTGCCACGGGACAGGATTCCTACGAGCAGTACTTC. Translating gives CATGQDSYEQYF.

J is TRBJ2-5 and V is TRBV7-8; D is perhaps TRBD2 (7 bases). This CDR3 has 15 residues. Germline V CDR1 and CDR2: SGHVS, FQNEAQ. V shed 5 bases and J shed 5 bases, with 18 bases lying between them. The CDR3 DNA is TGTGCCAGCAGCGCCGTTAGGGGGGGCCCTGAGACCCAGTACTTC. The encoded protein is CASSAVRGGPETQYF.

The V gene is TRBV5-1, the J gene TRBJ2-7; no clear D. Trimming stripped 1 base from V and 2 bases from J, with 10 bases between. Germline V gene data show CDR1 as SGHRS and CDR2 as YFSETQ. This CDR3 comprises 14 residues. The chain's CDR3 is CASSLTGSPYEQYF. CDR3 sequence (DNA): TGCGCCAGCAGCTTGACCGGTTCCCCCTACGAGCAGTACTTC.

This chain uses TRBV18 with TRBJ1-5; D is perhaps TRBD1 (6 bases). Germline V gives CDR1 KGHSH, CDR2 LQKENI. V gave up 2 bases and J gave up 3 bases, with 14 bases separating them. The CDR3 contains 16 residues. The CDR3 loop is CASSPSGANNNQPQHF. The CDR3, as DNA: TGTGCCAGCTCACCATCAGGGGCGAATAACAATCAGCCCCAGCATTTT.

The chain uses TRBV9 and TRBJ2-1; TRBD2 aligns across 8 bases. Per the germline V gene, CDR1 is SGDLS and CDR2 is YYNGEE. V dropped 3 bases and J dropped 2; count of bases not matched to a gene: 4. This CDR3 region has 15 residues. CDR3 DNA: TGTGCCAGCAGCGAGAGCGGGGGACCCTACAATGAGCAGTTCTTC. It is translated as CASSESGGPYNEQFF.